These 19 T cell receptor beta chains were sequenced from one sample in a study of blood T cell repertoires in COVID-19. Some clones are missing from TCRdb's copy, which holds only in-frame ones; the method was immunoSEQ multiplex PCR. The sample shows approximately 150,000 clones, roughly 86% of them seen only once. The sequenced sample consisted of peripheral blood. The receptors were gathered from an older woman who had recovered from COVID-19.

The chain combines TRBV18 with TRBJ1-5; 7 nucleotides agree with TRBD1. The CDR3 has 16 residues. CDR1 is KGHSH, CDR2 LQKENI, per germline. The V and J ends lost 1 base and 5 bases, in that order; junction bases with no gene match: 8. In DNA form, the CDR3 reads TGTGCCAGCTCACCACGGAGGACAGGTCTCGATCAGCCCCAGCATTTT. Its protein product is CASSPRRTGLDQPQHF.

The chain is built from TRBV6-5 and TRBJ1-6; TRBD1 agrees at 11 bases. J gave up 14 bases and V 5 bases, and 5 bases lay outside the gene matches. Germline CDR1 is MNHEY and CDR2 is SVGAGI. This CDR3 contains 13 residues. This CDR3 reads CASSRTGGLALHF. The CDR3 nucleotides are TGTGCCAGCAGTCGGACAGGGGGCTTGGCCCTCCACTTT.

This rearrangement joins TRBV28 to TRBJ1-1; the D is unclear. CDR3 size: 13 residues. Germline CDR1 and CDR2: MDHEN and SYDVKM. V was pared by 8 bases and J by 2 bases, with 12 bases between. The CDR3, as DNA: TGTGCCAGCGAAGAGGATTTTAACACTGAAGCTTTCTTT. Its protein is CASEEDFNTEAFF.

The chain recombines TRBV19 with TRBJ1-5, with D perhaps matching TRBD1 (5 bases). Trimming took 10 bases from V and 5 from J, leaving 21 bases between them. This CDR3 is 15 amino acids long. Germline V gives CDR1 LNHDA, CDR2 SQIVND (reference sequence). CDR3 bases: TGTGCCACCTCTGACCAGGGAGGGTTTGATCAGCCCCAGCATTTT. Translated, it gives CATSDQGGFDQPQHF.

The V call is TRBV19, the J call TRBJ1-5, with 7 bases fitting TRBD1. V was pared by 5 bases and J by 6 bases, with 19 bases of the junction left unmatched. The germline V gene encodes CDR1 LNHDA and CDR2 SQIVND (reference sequence). The CDR3 runs 18 residues. Written as DNA, the CDR3 is TGTGCCAGTAGTGGTCCAGCCACAGGGGATAGTTGGGGTCAGCCCCAGCATTTT. It yields the protein CASSGPATGDSWGQPQHF.

The gene calls are TRBV19 and TRBJ1-2; 8 bases map to TRBD1. The junction had 10 bases not matched to a gene; V was cut back by 8 bases and J by 8 bases. CDR3 size: 13 residues. Germline loops: CDR1 LNHDA, CDR2 SQIVND (reference sequence). CDR3 sequence (DNA): TGTGCCAGTGCGGACAGGGCAGGGGACGGCTACACCTTC. It specifies CASADRAGDGYTF.

The V call is TRBV29-1, the J call TRBJ2-1; no reliable D call. In germline, CDR1 is SQVTM, CDR2 ANQGSEA. The CDR3 is made up of 12 amino acids. V was trimmed by 6 bases and J by 9 bases, leaving 15 bases between them. DNA of the CDR3: TGCAGCGTGAGAGGATTGCAAGTTGAGCAGTTCTTC. Its protein product is CSVRGLQVEQFF.

In its sample, this clone was seen many times. The chain uses TRBV5-8 and TRBJ1-5; the match to TRBD1 covers 7 bases. The CDR3 consists of 14 residues. The V segment lost 3 bases and the J segment 4 bases; nucleotides outside the gene matches: 4. Germline V gene data show CDR1 as SGHTS and CDR2 as YDEGEE. Written as DNA, the CDR3 is TGTGCCAGCAGCTCGGGACAGAATAATCAGCCCCAGCATTTT. Amino acids: CASSSGQNNQPQHF. The full variable domain, completed using reference TRBV5-8 and TRBJ1-5, is EAGVTQSPTHLIKTRGQQATLRCSPISGHTSVYWYQQALGLGLQFLLWYDEGEERNRGNFPPRFSGRQFPNYSSELNVNALELEDSALYLCASSSGQNNQPQHFGDGTRLSIL.

The chain employs TRBV7-8 and TRBJ2-7; no clear D gene. Trimming removed 3 bases at V and 3 bases at J, with 12 bases between. The germline gives CDR1 SGHVS, CDR2 FQNEAQ. This CDR3 is built from 14 residues. Here the CDR3 DNA reads TGTGCCAGCAGCTTCACAGAGAGTAACTACGAGCAGTACTTC. As protein: CASSFTESNYEQYF. Using reference TRBV7-8 and TRBJ2-7 for the parts outside the CDR3, the full variable domain is GAGVSQSPRYKVAKRGQDVALRCDPISGHVSLFWYQQALGQGPEFLTYFQNEAQLDKSGLPSDRFFAERPEGSVSTLKIQRTQQEDSAVYLCASSFTESNYEQYFGPGTRLTVT.

The J gene is TRBJ2-1, the V gene TRBV27, with 7 positions matching TRBD2. With V trimmed by 2 bases and J by 2 bases, 3 bases remained unmatched. Germline V lookup: CDR1 MNHEY, CDR2 SMNVEV (reference sequence). CDR3 length equals 15 residues. The CDR3 reads CASSLDSGAYNEQFF. Written as DNA, the CDR3 is TGTGCCAGCAGTTTAGACAGCGGGGCCTACAATGAGCAGTTCTTC.

In this sample, this clone turned up once. This chain joins TRBV30 and TRBJ1-1, with 9 nucleotides matching TRBD1. With 2 bases clipped from V and 10 bases from J, the junction kept 8 bases outside the gene matches. The CDR3 loop spans 13 amino acids. The germline gives CDR1 GTSNPN, CDR2 SVGIG (reference sequence). CDR3 DNA: TGTGCCTGGAGTCCGCAGCCGGGACAGGGAGCTTTCTTT. Translation: CAWSPQPGQGAFF.

The J gene is TRBJ2-7, the V gene TRBV2, with D possibly being TRBD1 (5 bases). V was pared by 7 bases and J by 0 bases, with 13 bases between. The CDR3 consists of 14 residues. The germline gives CDR1 SNHLY, CDR2 FYNNEI. The CDR3 reads CASKWTQNSYEQYF. DNA of the CDR3: TGTGCCAGCAAATGGACACAAAACTCCTACGAGCAGTACTTC. Looking up the rest from reference TRBV2 and TRBJ2-7 gives the full variable domain: EPEVTQTPSHQVTQMGQEVILRCVPISNHLYFYWYRQILGQKVEFLVSFYNNEISEKSEIFDDQFSVERPDGSNFTLKIRSTKLEDSAMYFCASKWTQNSYEQYFGPGTRLTVT.

The V gene is TRBV18, the J gene TRBJ1-1; D may be TRBD1 (5 bases). Germline CDR1 reads KGHSH; CDR2 reads LQKENI. V was pared by 3 bases and J by 3 bases, with 14 bases between. This CDR3 spans 15 amino acids. DNA of the CDR3: TGTGCCAGCTCACCTCCGACAGTCCGACACACTGAAGCTTTCTTT. It codes for CASSPPTVRHTEAFF.

This rearrangement joins TRBV9 to TRBJ1-2; D possibly corresponds to TRBD1 (5 bases). The germline CDR1 and CDR2 sequences are SGDLS and YYNGEE. The CDR3 has 13 amino acids. The germline V and J ends were trimmed by 0 bases and 4 bases, with 7 bases remaining between them. The CDR3 region is CASSVAGFYGYTF. CDR3 sequence (DNA): TGTGCCAGCAGCGTAGCAGGGTTCTATGGCTACACCTTC.

This clone was found a few times. The gene calls are TRBV3-1 (or the pseudogene TRBV3-2) and TRBJ2-5, with D perhaps matching TRBD2 (5 bases). Germline assignment: CDR1 LGHDT and CDR2 YNNKEL (reference sequence). V dropped 3 bases and J dropped 3 bases, with 8 bases sitting between them. The CDR3 contains 13 residues. The CDR3 nucleotides are TGTGCCAGCAGCCATTGGGAGAAAGAGACCCAGTACTTC. Residues: CASSHWEKETQYF.

V gene TRBV7-6 combines with J gene TRBJ2-7; D might be TRBD2 (6 bases). Per the germline V gene, CDR1 is SGHVS and CDR2 is FNYEAQ. The CDR3 runs to 14 residues. V was trimmed by 1 base and J by 4 bases, leaving 11 bases between them. The CDR3 coding sequence is TGTGCCAGCAGCTTAGTGGCAGGGACTTACGAGCAGTACTTC. Protein: CASSLVAGTYEQYF.

The chain employs TRBV4-3 and TRBJ2-7, with 7 nucleotides matching TRBD1. Germline V CDR1 and CDR2: LGHNA, YSLEER. V lost 4 bases and J lost 3; bases outside the gene matches: 9. This CDR3 has 15 residues. CDR3 in amino acids: CASSRTEQGNYEQYF. CDR3 DNA sequence: TGCGCCAGCAGCCGGACCGAACAGGGGAACTACGAGCAGTACTTC.

J is TRBJ2-7 and V is TRBV4-2; D perhaps matches TRBD1 (5 bases). Germline loops: CDR1 LGHNA, CDR2 YNFKEQ. This CDR3 contains 14 residues. The V gene lost 0 bases and the J gene lost 3 bases, with 9 bases spanning the gap. The CDR3, as DNA: TGTGCCAGCAGCCAAGATATAGGGGACTACGAGCAGTACTTC. This encodes CASSQDIGDYEQYF.

This chain joins TRBV6-5 and TRBJ1-2; D is perhaps TRBD1 (5 bases). The V gene's germline CDR1 is MNHEY and CDR2 SVGAGI. The V gene lost 0 bases and the J gene lost 5 bases, with 10 bases spanning the gap. The length of the CDR3 is 14 residues. The CDR3 nucleotides read TGTGCCAGCAGTTACTCGGGGGGAGGGTATGGCTACACCTTC. Protein sequence: CASSYSGGGYGYTF.